This passage covers 19 T cell receptor beta chains from one sample sequenced in a study of T cells expressing NK-cell markers. TCRdb reanalyzed the 5' RACE reads and collapses them to one entry per CDR3 protein, without DNA. This table lists around 550,000 distinct CDR3 sequences. The specimen sequenced was blood T cells: a sorted CD56 or NKG2C T cell subset, CD4+ or CD8+ T cells, or bulk PBMC T cells (not recorded which). Every receptor here comes from a young man in good health.

This chain connects TRBV24-1 to TRBJ2-1. Germline CDR1 and CDR2: KGHDR and SFDVKD. This CDR3 contains 14 residues. The CDR3 loop reads CATSDPSYSNEQFF.

J is TRBJ2-3 and V is TRBV5-1; as DNA is missing, the TRBD1 call by TCRdb cannot be tested. The CDR3 runs 16 residues. CDR1 SGHRS and CDR2 YFSETQ come from the germline V gene. CDR3 residues: CASSSGWDRSTDTQYF.

This rearrangement joins TRBV5-1 to TRBJ1-2; the D call of TRBD1 rests on TCRdb alone, since no DNA is present to check it. The V gene's germline CDR1 is SGHRS and CDR2 YFSETQ. The CDR3 is 13 residues long. Here the CDR3 reads CASSFGGGNGYTF.

The chain carries TRBV6-4 and TRBJ2-2; TCRdb indicates TRBD1, and absent DNA this call remains unverified. CDR1 and CDR2 (germline): MRHNA, SNTAGT. This CDR3 is built from 16 residues. The CDR3 is CASSAEDRRDVGELFF.

This rearrangement joins TRBV12-3 or TRBV12-4 to TRBJ1-5; TCRdb proposes TRBD1, but this gene call is untestable without DNA. The CDR3 sequence is 14 residues long. The CDR3 region is CASQLSGKGQPQHF.

V and J are TRBV27 and TRBJ2-1. CDR1 is MNHEY, CDR2 SMNVEV, per germline (reference sequence). The CDR3 runs 16 residues. CDR3 sequence: CASSSPTYPSYNEQFF.

This chain uses TRBV7-2 with TRBJ2-4; the D call from TCRdb, TRBD1, cannot be confirmed without DNA. Germline CDR1 reads SGHTA; CDR2 reads FQGNSA. There are 15 residues in the CDR3. CDR3 sequence reads: CASSDTGGWSDIQYF. The whole variable domain, filled in from reference TRBV7-2 and TRBJ2-4, reads GAGVSQSPSNKVTEKGKDVELRCDPISGHTALYWYRQSLGQGLEFLIYFQGNSAPDKSGLPSDRFSAERTGGSVSTLTIQRTQQEDSAVYLCASSDTGGWSDIQYFGAGTRLSVL.

The rearrangement uses TRBV11-3 and TRBJ2-1. Per germline, CDR1 SGHNT and CDR2 YENEEA. This CDR3 is built from 16 residues. CDR3 region: CASSLYSSSSYNEQFF. The entire variable domain, with the rest obtained from reference TRBV11-3 and TRBJ2-1, is as follows: EAGVVQSPRYKIIEKKQPVAFWCNPISGHNTLYWYLQNLGQGPELLIRYENEEAVDDSQLPKDRFSAERLKGVDSTLKIQPAELGDSAVYLCASSLYSSSSYNEQFFGPGTRLTVL.

J is TRBJ2-5 and V is TRBV5-1; TCRdb proposes TRBD2, but this gene call is untestable without DNA. The CDR3 sequence is 14 residues long. CDR1 and CDR2 (germline): SGHRS, YFSETQ. The CDR3: CASSLQPAEETQYF.

The rearrangement uses TRBV5-1 and TRBJ2-1; TCRdb selects TRBD2, and the lack of DNA leaves this call unchecked. From germline, CDR1 is SGHRS and CDR2 YFSETQ. CDR3 length equals 15 residues. CDR3 sequence reads: CASSSGGTAGGDLFF.

The genes are TRBV11-2 and TRBJ1-6. The CDR3 sequence is 13 residues long. Germline CDR1 SGHAT, CDR2 FQNNGV. CDR3 region: CASSLQQNSPLHF.

This rearrangement joins TRBV12-3 or TRBV12-4 to TRBJ2-6; the D call of TRBD1 rests on TCRdb alone, since no DNA is present to check it. The CDR3 runs 16 residues. This CDR3 reads CASSPTGLTGANVLTF.

This sequence joins TRBV12-3 or TRBV12-4 and TRBJ2-3. This CDR3 spans 16 amino acids. This CDR3 is CASSSEMMFITDTQYF.

The V gene is TRBV20-1, the J gene TRBJ1-2. Germline CDR1 DFQATT, CDR2 SNEGSKA (reference sequence). The CDR3 loop spans 13 amino acids. CDR3 sequence: CSARVPARHGYTF.

The chain uses TRBV5-1 and TRBJ2-1; TCRdb proposes TRBD2, but this gene call is untestable without DNA. CDR1 is SGHRS, CDR2 YFSETQ, per germline. The CDR3 length is 16 residues. CDR3 sequence: CASSVTLAGIRDEQFF.

The chain joins TRBV29-1 to TRBJ1-1; TCRdb's D gene call, TRBD1, goes unchecked for lack of DNA. Per germline, CDR1 SQVTM and CDR2 ANQGSEA. This CDR3 has 13 amino acids. CDR3: CSAEGGGDTEAFF. The full variable domain, its missing parts supplied by reference TRBV29-1 and TRBJ1-1, is SAVISQKPSRDICQRGTSLTIQCQVDSQVTMMFWYRQQPGQSLTLIATANQGSEATYESGFVIDKFPISRPNLTFSTLTVSNMSPEDSSIYLCSAEGGGDTEAFFGQGTRLTVV.

The chain couples TRBV29-1 to TRBJ2-1. The germline gives CDR1 SQVTM, CDR2 ANQGSEA. CDR3 length: 13 amino acids. The chain's CDR3 is CSILAGYYNEQFF.

This chain connects TRBV7-9 to TRBJ2-6; TCRdb names TRBD2, which stays unverified in the absence of DNA. CDR3 length: 17 residues. Germline CDR1 reads SEHNR; CDR2 reads FQNEAQ (reference sequence). CDR3 loop: CAIPGAGAQSGANVLTF.

V is TRBV7-2 and J is TRBJ1-2. The CDR3 has 14 amino acids. Germline V gene sequence: CDR1 SGHTA, CDR2 FQGNSA. The CDR3 reads CASSLRGPSYGYTF.